These 20 T cell receptor beta chains originate from one sample sequenced in a study of T cells in Graves' hyperthyroidism and ophthalmopathy. Regions amplified from RNA transcripts were the TCR beta CDR3 regions. The HTBI set primed first-round TCR CDR3 RT-PCR. A single record per CDR3 protein comes from TCRdb applying MiXCR to the multiplex PCR reads. The sample holds approximately 560,000 distinct CDR3 sequences, about 45% seen once. Sequenced sample: peripheral blood or thyroid tissue (not recorded which). These receptors were obtained from a woman aged 18-29 years with Graves' hyperthyroidism.

Comments on this clonotype: This may be a read error: a much more frequent sequence differs by one nucleotide. V gene TRBV9 combines with J gene TRBJ1-2, with a tentative D call TRBD1 (5 bases). Germline V gene sequence: CDR1 SGDLS, CDR2 YYNGEE. The CDR3 consists of 13 residues. V shed 3 bases and J shed 7 bases, with 13 bases lying between them. The CDR3 nucleotides are TGTGCCAGCAGCGGACTAAGGGGAGGTGGCTACACCTTC. Translating gives CASSGLRGGGYTF.

V and J are TRBV15 and TRBJ2-3, with no clear D. The germline V and J ends were trimmed by 0 bases and 5 bases, with 3 bases remaining between them. This CDR3 is 12 amino acids long. Per germline, CDR1 LNHNV and CDR2 YYDKDF (reference sequence). In nucleotides, the CDR3 is TGTGCCACCAGCAGAGATTTAGATACGCAGTATTTT. Translation: CATSRDLDTQYF.

This clonotype was observed a handful of times. CDR3 amino acids: CASSLNRGFSYEQYF. The CDR3 bases are TGTGCCAGCAGTCTCAATCGGGGTTTCTCCTACGAGCAGTACTTC. V is TRBV7-9 and J is TRBJ2-7, with D possibly TRBD2 on 5 matching bases. CDR1 is SEHNR, CDR2 FQNEAQ, per germline (reference sequence). Trimming took off 6 bases at V and 0 bases at J, with 15 bases between the two ends. This CDR3 is built from 15 residues.

The chain uses TRBV2 and TRBJ1-4; D gene ambiguous. This CDR3 is 13 amino acids long. Germline-derived CDR1 and CDR2 are SNHLY and FYNNEI. V was trimmed by 4 bases and J by 8 bases, leaving 11 bases between them. The CDR3 here is CASSGSPEEKLFF. CDR3 nucleotide sequence: TGTGCCAGCAGTGGGTCCCCAGAGGAAAAACTGTTTTTT.

This chain connects TRBV9 to TRBJ1-3; D is perhaps TRBD1 (6 bases). This CDR3 has 14 residues. Germline CDR1 is SGDLS and CDR2 is YYNGEE. Trimming pared 4 bases from V and 7 bases from J, leaving 15 bases between. The chain's CDR3 is CASSQLDRTNTIYF. In DNA form, the CDR3 reads TGTGCCAGCAGCCAGCTCGACAGGACTAACACCATATATTTT.

J is TRBJ2-7 and V is TRBV14; TRBD2 might be the D (6 bases). CDR1 and CDR2 from the germline V gene are SGHDN and FVKESK. Trimming left V 7 bases short and J 3 bases short, with 13 bases between. This CDR3 contains 13 residues. CDR3 loop: CASTRSGDYEQYF. CDR3 sequence (DNA): TGTGCCAGCACCCGCTCGGGGGACTACGAGCAGTACTTC.

This clonotype showed up many times. The rearrangement uses TRBV7-3 and TRBJ1-5; a possible D gene is TRBD1 (6 bases). The CDR3 consists of 14 residues. V shed 0 bases and J shed 5 bases, with 8 bases lying between them. Looked up from germline, CDR1 is SGHTA and CDR2 is FQGTGA. The CDR3 DNA is TGTGCCAGCAGCTTAACCCCAGGGGATCAGCCCCAGCATTTT. Residues: CASSLTPGDQPQHF.

The gene calls are TRBV2 and TRBJ2-5, with 8 positions matching TRBD1. Germline lookup yields CDR1 SNHLY and CDR2 FYNNEI. This CDR3 is 13 amino acids long. Trimming cost V 6 bases and J 3 bases; bases outside gene matches: 3. As DNA, the CDR3 is TGTGCCAGCAGCCCGACAGGGGAAGAGACCCAGTACTTC. This sequence encodes CASSPTGEETQYF.

This clonotype has only a few counts. V usage is TRBV7-9 and J usage is TRBJ1-2, with D hard to call. V lost 3 bases and J 0 bases, leaving 11 bases between the germline ends. CDR1 and CDR2 from the germline V gene are SEHNR and FQNEAQ (reference sequence). This CDR3 spans 15 amino acids. The CDR3 spells CASSFPNGANYGYTF. For the CDR3, the DNA is TGTGCCAGCAGCTTCCCTAACGGGGCTAACTATGGCTACACCTTC.

This clonotype was detected many times. The chain uses TRBV6-5 and TRBJ2-7; no reliable D call. Trimming took off 1 base at V and 3 bases at J, with 4 bases between the two ends. This CDR3 is 12 amino acids long. The germline gives CDR1 MNHEY, CDR2 SVGAGI. CDR3 in amino acids: CASSYWIYEQYF. The CDR3 DNA reads TGTGCCAGCAGTTACTGGATCTACGAGCAGTACTTC.

This clonotype has a count of ten or more. The CDR3 reads CASSEYGPAGGGWTEAFF. In DNA form, the CDR3 reads TGTGCCAGCAGTGAATATGGACCGGCAGGGGGCGGGTGGACTGAAGCTTTCTTT. V gene TRBV25-1 combines with J gene TRBJ1-1; 8 positions agree with TRBD1. V shed 0 bases and J 5 bases; nucleotides not matched to a gene: 14. This CDR3 region has 18 residues. Germline V gives CDR1 MGHDK, CDR2 SYGVNS.

This clonotype was seen at least ten times. This chain connects TRBV9 to TRBJ2-5; D might be TRBD2 (6 bases). Between the trimmed V and J ends, which lost 0 bases and 5 bases, there was a span of 8 bases. Per the germline V gene, CDR1 is SGDLS and CDR2 is YYNGEE. The CDR3 has 13 residues. As DNA, the CDR3 is TGTGCCAGCAGCGTAGAGGAGGGGGAGACCCAGTACTTC. It yields the protein CASSVEEGETQYF.

CDR3 sequence (DNA): TGTGCCAGTCGGACGCGGAACCTGCCCCAGCATTTT. Encoded protein: CASRTRNLPQHF. The gene calls are TRBV19 and TRBJ1-5; D call uncertain. The germline gives CDR1 LNHDA, CDR2 SQIVND (reference sequence). Deletions cut 8 bases from V and 9 bases from J, with 14 bases between. The CDR3 contains 12 residues.

As regards this clonotype: One end of the junction does not line up with germline, which may come from a read error. The gene calls are TRBV7-3 and TRBJ1-5; D possibly corresponds to TRBD1 (5 bases). This CDR3 comprises 15 residues. Germline CDR1 is SGHTA and CDR2 is FQGTGA. In DNA form, the CDR3 reads TGCGCCAGCAGCTCCCATGGGGCTTCCAATCAGCCCCAGCATTTT. Protein product: CASSSHGASNQPQHF.

J is TRBJ1-5 and V is TRBV10-3; tentatively, D is TRBD1 (5 bases). Germline V gene lookup returns CDR1 ENHRY and CDR2 SYGVKD. There are 14 residues in the CDR3. V was cut by 10 bases and J by 0 bases, with 13 bases left in between. The CDR3 region has the DNA TGTGCCACCCAGGACACCCATAGCAATCAGCCCCAGCATTTT. It yields the protein CATQDTHSNQPQHF.

CDR3 in amino acids: CSALSSNQPQHF. In DNA, the CDR3 is TGCAGTGCTCTGTCTAGCAATCAGCCCCAGCATTTT. This chain connects TRBV20-1 to TRBJ1-5, with D unresolved. CDR3 length: 12 amino acids. The V and J ends lost 5 bases and 0 bases respectively, with 5 bases between them. Germline-derived CDR1 and CDR2 are DFQATT and SNEGSKA (reference sequence).

V is TRBV2 and J is TRBJ2-2; TRBD1 is a possible D gene (6 bases). V lost 6 bases and J 5 bases, leaving 13 bases between the germline ends. CDR1 and CDR2 from the germline V gene are SNHLY and FYNNEI. The length of the CDR3 is 14 residues. The CDR3 bases are TGTGCCAGCAGGCTTAACAGGGAGACCGGGGAGCTGTTTTTT. It specifies CASRLNRETGELFF.

The chain joins TRBV7-3 to TRBJ2-5, with 8 bases matching TRBD2. The germline V gene has CDR1 SGHTA and CDR2 FQGTGA. The CDR3 contains 14 residues. V was pared by 7 bases and J by 1 base, with 5 bases of the junction left unmatched. The CDR3 reads CASTPAGAQETQYF. The CDR3 bases are TGTGCCAGCACCCCAGCGGGAGCCCAAGAGACCCAGTACTTC.

Note on this clonotype: This may stem from a read error, because a much larger clone lies one nucleotide away. The J gene is TRBJ1-2, the V gene TRBV9; 10 bases fit TRBD1. J gave up 5 bases and V 2 bases, and 3 bases lay outside the gene matches. The CDR3 length is 14 residues. The germline gives CDR1 SGDLS, CDR2 YYNGEE. Here the CDR3 reads CASSVTGGKYGYTF. Written as DNA, the CDR3 is TGTGCCAGCAGCGTGACAGGGGGCAAATATGGCTACACCTTC.

The V gene is TRBV20-1, the J gene TRBJ2-5; 11 nucleotides agree with TRBD1. This CDR3 comprises 14 residues. The V segment lost 4 bases and the J segment 7 bases; nucleotides outside the gene matches: 8. Germline CDR1 is DFQATT and CDR2 is SNEGSKA (reference sequence). CDR3 protein: CSATGTGGTGTQYF. For the CDR3, the DNA is TGCAGTGCTACCGGGACAGGGGGGACGGGGACCCAGTACTTC.